This T cell receptor (beta chain) originates from a study of T cell changes during pregnancy in multiple sclerosis. Measured with immunoSEQ multiplex PCR; TCRdb has only the in-frame clones, and not every one. The sample yields roughly 70,000 clones, 85% to 95% seen once. Trimming took 7 bases from V and 3 from J, leaving 14 bases between them. This CDR3 contains 14 residues. Looked up from germline, CDR1 is LNHNV and CDR2 is YYDKDF (reference sequence). This sequence originates from a female donor in good health, enrolled as a control in a pregnancy study. Specimen: peripheral blood, collected in the third trimester of pregnancy. The V call is TRBV15, the J call TRBJ2-3, with TRBD1 as a possible D gene (5 bases). CDR3 in amino acids: CATKPGFGTDTQYF. CDR3 DNA sequence: TGTGCCACCAAACCAGGGTTTGGGACAGATACGCAGTATTTT.